The 5 T cell receptor beta chains below were found in one sample sequenced in a study of T cells after yellow fever vaccination. MiXCR, run by TCRdb on the 5' RACE reads, gives a single entry per CDR3 protein. The sample contains 300,000 to 400,000 distinct CDR3 sequences, 8.7% of which appear only once. The material sequenced was PBMCs, taken on the day of the first yellow fever vaccination. These receptor sequences come from a man aged 18 to 30 who received the YFV17D yellow fever vaccine.

The chain uses TRBV5-4 and TRBJ1-1; TRBD1 agrees at 7 bases. This CDR3 has 14 residues. Looked up from germline, CDR1 is SGHNT and CDR2 is YYREEE (reference sequence). After removal of 9 bases from V and 4 bases from J, the junction contained 12 bases not matched to a gene. CDR3 protein: CAIRTGFSGTEAFF. The CDR3 coding sequence is TGTGCCATCAGGACAGGATTTAGCGGCACTGAAGCTTTCTTT.

The rearrangement uses TRBV20-1 and TRBJ2-1; 11 nucleotides match TRBD1. This CDR3 is 14 amino acids long. CDR1 and CDR2 from the germline V gene are DFQATT and SNEGSKA (reference sequence). With 0 bases clipped from V and 9 bases from J, the junction kept 4 bases outside the gene matches. The CDR3 loop reads CSARDGQGAREQFF. CDR3 coding DNA: TGCAGTGCTAGAGACGGACAGGGGGCACGTGAGCAGTTCTTC.

The V and J genes are TRBV13 and TRBJ1-2; D gene ambiguous. V was cut by 0 bases and J by 0 bases, with 8 bases left in between. The CDR3 length is 15 residues. Germline V gene lookup returns CDR1 PRHDT and CDR2 FYEKMQ (reference sequence). CDR3 amino acids: CASSLGGRSNYGYTF. The CDR3 nucleotides read TGTGCCAGCAGCTTAGGCGGACGGTCTAACTATGGCTACACCTTC.

The chain links TRBV5-5 to TRBJ2-5; 7 bases are a match to TRBD1. The junction had 13 bases not matched to a gene; V was cut back by 3 bases and J by 5 bases. The germline V gene encodes CDR1 SGHKS and CDR2 YYEKEE (reference sequence). The CDR3 runs to 16 residues. The CDR3 loop is CASSSITGAGVETQYF. In nucleotides, the CDR3 is TGTGCCAGCAGCTCCATCACAGGGGCTGGAGTGGAGACCCAGTACTTC.

The V gene is TRBV7-9, the J gene TRBJ2-2; perhaps TRBD2 as D (7 bases). The V end lost 1 base, the J end lost 1 base, and 13 bases lay between the germline ends. The CDR3 sequence is 17 residues long. Germline V CDR1 and CDR2: SEHNR, FQNEAQ (reference sequence). The CDR3, as DNA: TGTGCCAGCAGCTTAGTGGCGGGGGCCGGGAACACCGGGGAGCTGTTTTTT. Translation: CASSLVAGAGNTGELFF.